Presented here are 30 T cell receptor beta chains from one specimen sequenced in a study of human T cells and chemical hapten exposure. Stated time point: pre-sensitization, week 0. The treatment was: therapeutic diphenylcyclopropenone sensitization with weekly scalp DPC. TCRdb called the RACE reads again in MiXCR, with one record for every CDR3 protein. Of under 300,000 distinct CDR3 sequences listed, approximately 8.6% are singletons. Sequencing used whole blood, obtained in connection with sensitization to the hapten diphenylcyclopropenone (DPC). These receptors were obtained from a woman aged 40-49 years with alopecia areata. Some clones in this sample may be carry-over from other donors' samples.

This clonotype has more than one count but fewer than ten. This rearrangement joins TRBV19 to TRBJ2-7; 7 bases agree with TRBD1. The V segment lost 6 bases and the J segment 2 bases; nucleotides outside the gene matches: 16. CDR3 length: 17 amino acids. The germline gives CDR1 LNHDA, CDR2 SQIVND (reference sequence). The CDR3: CASSNGAYRGSPYEQYF. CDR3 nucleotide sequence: TGTGCCAGTAGCAATGGGGCCTACAGGGGATCCCCCTACGAGCAGTACTTC. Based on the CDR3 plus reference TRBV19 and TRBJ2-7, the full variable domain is DGGITQSPKYLFRKEGQNVTLSCEQNLNHDAMYWYRQDPGQGLRLIYYSQIVNDFQKGDIAEGYSVSREKKESFPLTVTSAQKNPTAFYLCASSNGAYRGSPYEQYFGPGTRLTVT.

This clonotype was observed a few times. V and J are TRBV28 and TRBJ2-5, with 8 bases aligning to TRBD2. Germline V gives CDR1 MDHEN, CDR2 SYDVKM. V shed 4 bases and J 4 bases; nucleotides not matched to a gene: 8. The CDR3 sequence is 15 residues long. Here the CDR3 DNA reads TGTGCCAGCAGTTCGGGGGCGGGAGGATTAGAGACCCAGTACTTC. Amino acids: CASSSGAGGLETQYF.

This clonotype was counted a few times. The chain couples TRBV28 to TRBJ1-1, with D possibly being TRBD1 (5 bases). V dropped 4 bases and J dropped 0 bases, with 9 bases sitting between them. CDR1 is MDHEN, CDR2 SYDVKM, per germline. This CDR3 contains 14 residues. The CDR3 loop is CASSYQGLNTEAFF. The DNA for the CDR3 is TGTGCCAGCAGTTACCAGGGCCTGAACACTGAAGCTTTCTTT.

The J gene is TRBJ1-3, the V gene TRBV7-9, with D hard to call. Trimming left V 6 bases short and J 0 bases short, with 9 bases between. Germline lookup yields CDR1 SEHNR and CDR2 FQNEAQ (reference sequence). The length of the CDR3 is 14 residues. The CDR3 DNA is TGTGCCAGCAGATCAGCAAGCTCTGGAAACACCATATATTTT. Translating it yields CASRSASSGNTIYF.

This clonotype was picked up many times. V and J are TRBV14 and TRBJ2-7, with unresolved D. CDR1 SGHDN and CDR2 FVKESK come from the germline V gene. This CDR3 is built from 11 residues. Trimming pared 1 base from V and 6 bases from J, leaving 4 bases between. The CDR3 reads CASSQGGEQYF. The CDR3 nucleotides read TGTGCCAGCAGCCAAGGGGGCGAGCAGTACTTC.

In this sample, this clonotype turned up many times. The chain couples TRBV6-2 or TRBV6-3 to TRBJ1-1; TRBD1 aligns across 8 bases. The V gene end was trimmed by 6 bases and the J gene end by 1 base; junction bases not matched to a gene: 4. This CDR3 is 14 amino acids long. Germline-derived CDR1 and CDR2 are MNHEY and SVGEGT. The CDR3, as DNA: TGTGCCAGCAGCTTGACAGGGGAGAACACTGAAGCTTTCTTT. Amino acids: CASSLTGENTEAFF.

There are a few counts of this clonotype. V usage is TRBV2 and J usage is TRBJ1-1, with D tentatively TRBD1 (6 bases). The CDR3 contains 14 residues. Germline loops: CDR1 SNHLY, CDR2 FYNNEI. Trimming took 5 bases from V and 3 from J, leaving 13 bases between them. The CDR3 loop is CASSKEGEDTEAFF. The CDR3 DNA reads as TGTGCCAGCAGTAAAGAGGGGGAAGACACTGAAGCTTTCTTT.

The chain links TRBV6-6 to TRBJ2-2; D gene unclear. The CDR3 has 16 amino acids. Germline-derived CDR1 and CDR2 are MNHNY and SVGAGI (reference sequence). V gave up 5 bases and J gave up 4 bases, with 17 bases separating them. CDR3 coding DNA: TGTGCCAGCAGTGCGAAGCCCCCGCCGGCCACCGGGGAGCTGTTTTTT. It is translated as CASSAKPPPATGELFF.

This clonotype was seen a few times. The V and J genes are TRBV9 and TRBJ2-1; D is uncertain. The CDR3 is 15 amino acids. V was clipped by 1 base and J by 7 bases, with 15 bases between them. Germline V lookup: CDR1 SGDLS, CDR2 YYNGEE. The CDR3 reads CASSVNPLAVNEQFF. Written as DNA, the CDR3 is TGTGCCAGCAGCGTAAATCCTCTCGCGGTAAATGAGCAGTTCTTC.

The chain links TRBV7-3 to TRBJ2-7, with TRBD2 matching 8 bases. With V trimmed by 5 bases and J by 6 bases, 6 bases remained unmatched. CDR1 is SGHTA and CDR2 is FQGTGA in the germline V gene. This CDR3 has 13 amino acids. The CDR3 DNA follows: TGTGCCAGCAGCCAGACTAGCGAGAGCGAGCAGTACTTC. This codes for CASSQTSESEQYF.

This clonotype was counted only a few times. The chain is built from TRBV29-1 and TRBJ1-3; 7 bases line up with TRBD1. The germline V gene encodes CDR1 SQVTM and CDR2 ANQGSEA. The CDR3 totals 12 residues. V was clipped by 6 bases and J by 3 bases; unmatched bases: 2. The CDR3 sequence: CSVGTDGNTIYF. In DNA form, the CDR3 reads TGCAGCGTGGGGACAGATGGAAACACCATATATTTT.

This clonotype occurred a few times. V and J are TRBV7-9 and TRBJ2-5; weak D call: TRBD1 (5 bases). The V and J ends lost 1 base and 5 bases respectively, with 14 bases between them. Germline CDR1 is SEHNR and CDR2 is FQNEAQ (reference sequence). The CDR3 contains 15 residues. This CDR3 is CASSLDQGGWETQYF. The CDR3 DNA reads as TGTGCCAGCAGCTTAGACCAGGGCGGATGGGAGACCCAGTACTTC.

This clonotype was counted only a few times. CDR3 in DNA: TGCAGTGCTAGACGGGGACAGGGGGCACAGCAGCCCCAGCATTTT. This gives the protein CSARRGQGAQQPQHF. This chain connects TRBV20-1 to TRBJ1-5, with 12 bases that match TRBD1. Germline V CDR1 and CDR2: DFQATT, SNEGSKA (reference sequence). The CDR3 is 15 amino acids. With 2 bases clipped from V and 7 bases from J, the junction kept 6 bases outside the gene matches.

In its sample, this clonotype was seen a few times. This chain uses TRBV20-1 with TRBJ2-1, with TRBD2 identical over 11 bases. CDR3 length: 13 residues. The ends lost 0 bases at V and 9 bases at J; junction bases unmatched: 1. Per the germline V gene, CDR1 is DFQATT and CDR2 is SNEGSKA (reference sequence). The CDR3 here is CSARELAGAEQFF. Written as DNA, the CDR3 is TGCAGTGCTAGAGAACTAGCGGGAGCTGAGCAGTTCTTC.

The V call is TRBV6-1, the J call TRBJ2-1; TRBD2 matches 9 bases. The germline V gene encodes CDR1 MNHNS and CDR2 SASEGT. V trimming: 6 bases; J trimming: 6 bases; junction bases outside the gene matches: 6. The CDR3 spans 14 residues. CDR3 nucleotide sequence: TGTGCCAGCAGACCTAGGACTAGCGCCAATGAGCAGTTCTTC. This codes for CASRPRTSANEQFF.

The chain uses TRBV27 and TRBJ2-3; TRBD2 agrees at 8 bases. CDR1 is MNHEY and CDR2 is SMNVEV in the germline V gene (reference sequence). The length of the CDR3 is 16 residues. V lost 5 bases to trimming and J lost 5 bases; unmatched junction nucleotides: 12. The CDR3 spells CASSPTSGGIRDTQYF. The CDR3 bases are TGTGCCAGCAGTCCCACTAGCGGAGGGATCAGAGATACGCAGTATTTT.

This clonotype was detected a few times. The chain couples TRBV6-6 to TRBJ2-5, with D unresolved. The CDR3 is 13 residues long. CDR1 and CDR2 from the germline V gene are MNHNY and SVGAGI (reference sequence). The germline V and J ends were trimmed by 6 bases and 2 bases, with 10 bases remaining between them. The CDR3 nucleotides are TGTGCCAGCAGCCCTTTGGAGCAAGAGACCCAGTACTTC. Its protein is CASSPLEQETQYF.

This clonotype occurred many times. CDR3 region: CASSPVMQGTFEEQYF. The CDR3 nucleotides are TGTGCCAGCTCACCCGTAATGCAGGGGACTTTTGAAGAGCAGTACTTC. V usage is TRBV18 and J usage is TRBJ2-7; D possibly matches TRBD1 or TRBD2 (6 bases each). The V gene lost 3 bases and the J gene lost 7 bases, with 22 bases spanning the gap. From germline, CDR1 is KGHSH and CDR2 LQKENI. The length of the CDR3 is 16 residues.

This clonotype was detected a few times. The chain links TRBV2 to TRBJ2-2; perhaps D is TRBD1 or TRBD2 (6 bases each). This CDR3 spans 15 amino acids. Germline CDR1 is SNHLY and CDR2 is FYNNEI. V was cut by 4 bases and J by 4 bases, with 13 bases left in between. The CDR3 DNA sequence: TGTGCCAGCAGTGGTGACCGGGGGCGCACCGGGGAGCTGTTTTTT. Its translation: CASSGDRGRTGELFF.

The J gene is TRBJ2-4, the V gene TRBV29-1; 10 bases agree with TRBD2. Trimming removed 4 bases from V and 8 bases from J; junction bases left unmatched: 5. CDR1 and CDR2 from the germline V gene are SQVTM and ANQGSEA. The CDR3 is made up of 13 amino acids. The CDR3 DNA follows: TGCAGCGTTGCGGGACTAGCGACGGACATTCAGTACTTC. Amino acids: CSVAGLATDIQYF.

CDR3 nucleotide sequence: TGTGCCAGCAGCCAGGACAGGGGGCGTGAAAAACTGTTTTTT. Encoded protein: CASSQDRGREKLFF. This chain connects TRBV7-9 to TRBJ1-4, with 11 bases lining up with TRBD1. Germline values: CDR1 SEHNR, CDR2 FQNEAQ (reference sequence). The CDR3 is 14 residues long. V lost 5 bases, J lost 7 bases, and 3 bases stayed unmatched.

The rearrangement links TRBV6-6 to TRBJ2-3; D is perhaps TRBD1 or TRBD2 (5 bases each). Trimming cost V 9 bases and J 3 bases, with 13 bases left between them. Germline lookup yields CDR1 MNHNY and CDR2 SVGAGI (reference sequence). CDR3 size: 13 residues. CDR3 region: CASMAGGTDTQYF. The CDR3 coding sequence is TGTGCCAGTATGGCTGGGGGAACAGATACGCAGTATTTT.

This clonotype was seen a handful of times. CDR3 sequence: CASSLIASEQYF. DNA of the CDR3: TGTGCCAGCAGCTTAATAGCGAGCGAGCAGTACTTC. The chain employs TRBV7-2 and TRBJ2-7, with D maybe TRBD2 (5 bases). Germline values: CDR1 SGHTA, CDR2 FQGNSA. The CDR3 covers 12 residues. The ends were cut back, 2 bases at V and 6 bases at J, with 8 bases in the middle.

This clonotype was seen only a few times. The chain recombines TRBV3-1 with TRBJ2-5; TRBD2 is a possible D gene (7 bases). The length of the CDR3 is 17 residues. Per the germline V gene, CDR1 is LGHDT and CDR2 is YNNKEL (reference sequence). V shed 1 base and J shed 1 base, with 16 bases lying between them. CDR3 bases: TGTGCCAGCAGCCAAGCCCCGGGGGGCTGGGGCCAAGAGACCCAGTACTTC. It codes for CASSQAPGGWGQETQYF.

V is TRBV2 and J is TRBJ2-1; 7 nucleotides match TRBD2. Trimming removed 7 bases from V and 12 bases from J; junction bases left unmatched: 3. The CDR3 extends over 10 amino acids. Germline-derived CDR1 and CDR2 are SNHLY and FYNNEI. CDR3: CASIGGWQFF. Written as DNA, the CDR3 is TGTGCCAGCATCGGGGGGTGGCAGTTCTTC.

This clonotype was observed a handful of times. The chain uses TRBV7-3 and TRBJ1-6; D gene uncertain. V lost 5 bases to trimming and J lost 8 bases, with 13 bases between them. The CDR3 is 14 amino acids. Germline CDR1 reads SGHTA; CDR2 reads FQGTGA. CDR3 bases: TGTGCCAGCAGCCTCCGAAGGGCGGATTCACCCCTCCACTTT. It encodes CASSLRRADSPLHF. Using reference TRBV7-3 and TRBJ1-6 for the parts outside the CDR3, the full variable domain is GAGVSQTPSNKVTEKGKYVELRCDPISGHTALYWYRQSLGQGPEFLIYFQGTGAADDSGLPNDRFFAVRPEGSVSTLKIQRTERGDSAVYLCASSLRRADSPLHFGNGTRLTVT.

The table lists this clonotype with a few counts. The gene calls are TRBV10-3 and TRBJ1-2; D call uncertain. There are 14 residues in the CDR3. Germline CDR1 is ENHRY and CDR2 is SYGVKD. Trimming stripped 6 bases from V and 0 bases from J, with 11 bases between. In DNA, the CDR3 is TGTGCCATCAGCCTAGACACCTCTAACTATGGCTACACCTTC. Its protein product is CAISLDTSNYGYTF.

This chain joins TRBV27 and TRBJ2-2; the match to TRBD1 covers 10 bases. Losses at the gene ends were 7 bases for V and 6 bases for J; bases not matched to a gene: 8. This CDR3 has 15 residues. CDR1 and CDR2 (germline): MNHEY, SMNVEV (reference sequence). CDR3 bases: TGTGCCAGCACGTTGACAGGGGGCTGGTCCGGGGAGCTGTTTTTT. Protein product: CASTLTGGWSGELFF.

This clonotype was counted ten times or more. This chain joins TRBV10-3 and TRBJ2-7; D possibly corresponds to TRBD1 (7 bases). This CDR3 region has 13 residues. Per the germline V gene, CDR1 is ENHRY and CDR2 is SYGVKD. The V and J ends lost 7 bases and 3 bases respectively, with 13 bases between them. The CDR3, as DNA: TGTGCCATCATGGAGGGACAGAACTACGAGCAGTACTTC. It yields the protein CAIMEGQNYEQYF.

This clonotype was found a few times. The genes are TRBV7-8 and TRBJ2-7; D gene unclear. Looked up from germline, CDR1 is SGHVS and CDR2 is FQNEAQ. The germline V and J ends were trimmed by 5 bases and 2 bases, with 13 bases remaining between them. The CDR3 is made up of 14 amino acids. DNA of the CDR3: TGTGCCAGCAGCCTTTGGGTTCCCCCCTACGAGCAGTACTTC. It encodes CASSLWVPPYEQYF. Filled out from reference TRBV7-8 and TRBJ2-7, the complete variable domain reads GAGVSQSPRYKVAKRGQDVALRCDPISGHVSLFWYQQALGQGPEFLTYFQNEAQLDKSGLPSDRFFAERPEGSVSTLKIQRTQQEDSAVYLCASSLWVPPYEQYFGPGTRLTVT.